This TCR beta chain was captured by sequencing in a study of blood T cell repertoires in COVID-19. For the study at large: Acute-phase and convalescent COVID-19 samples originated in the United States, Italy and Spain.

Clinical history reported by participants formed the basis on which cohorts were assigned. In the authors' methods: Researchers report that nucleated cell counts were estimated from reference gene primer amplification. Libraries were prepared by immunoSEQ multiplex PCR; TCRdb keeps only in-frame clonotypes and omits some of them. For V, J and clone size, that table is used; D and trimming come from the DNA. The sample shows a few hundred thousand clones, roughly four fifths of them seen only once. The CDR3 is made up of 12 amino acids. V lost 4 bases to trimming and J lost 7 bases, with 6 bases between them. Germline-derived CDR1 and CDR2 are SGHDT and YYEEEE.

Sequenced: PBMCs or T cells enriched from blood (not recorded which). This sequence originates from a man aged 40-49 years who had been exposed to COVID-19. This sequence joins TRBV5-6 and TRBJ1-6; D possibly corresponds to TRBD1 (5 bases). CDR3 coding DNA: TGTGCCAGCAGCCCAGGGAATTCACCCCTCCACTTT. Translated, it gives CASSPGNSPLHF.